The next 20 T cell receptor beta chains were all read from a single sample in a study of cytomegalovirus exposure and HLA in healthy donors. Primers for the PCR totalled 60 Vbeta and 13 Jbeta. TCRdb's table, derived via immunoSEQ multiplex PCR, lists solely in-frame clones and lacks some. The sample records 90,000 or so clones, about four fifths being singletons. What was sequenced was PBMCs. Receptors were obtained from a man aged 50 to 59 in good health and CMV-seronegative.

V is TRBV14 and J is TRBJ2-7, with 12 bases matching TRBD2. Germline lookup yields CDR1 SGHDN and CDR2 FVKESK. This CDR3 comprises 19 residues. Losses at the gene ends were 8 bases for V and 5 bases for J; bases not matched to a gene: 22. DNA for the CDR3: TGTGCCAGCGTACCCACGCGGCTAGCGGGAGGGCCACGGTCTGACGAGCAGTACTTC. It translates to CASVPTRLAGGPRSDEQYF.

The chain uses TRBV11-2 and TRBJ1-4; the D gene is possibly TRBD1 (5 bases). The CDR3 sequence is 15 residues long. Deletions cut 5 bases from V and 5 bases from J, with 15 bases between. Germline values: CDR1 SGHAT, CDR2 FQNNGV. The CDR3, as DNA: TGTGCCAGCAGCCACCTAGGCAGGGTGAATGAAAAACTGTTTTTT. Translated: CASSHLGRVNEKLFF. Variable domain in full (rest from reference TRBV11-2 and TRBJ1-4): EAGVAQSPRYKIIEKRQSVAFWCNPISGHATLYWYQQILGQGPKLLIQFQNNGVVDDSQLPKDRFSAERLKGVDSTLKIQPAKLEDSAVYLCASSHLGRVNEKLFFGSGTQLSVL.

The chain links TRBV6-5 to TRBJ2-2, with 10 bases aligning to TRBD2. V shed 5 bases and J 6 bases; nucleotides not matched to a gene: 6. CDR3 length: 15 amino acids. Germline V gene sequence: CDR1 MNHEY, CDR2 SVGAGI. The DNA of the CDR3 is TGTGCCAGCAGTCCGGCGCTAGCGGGAGCCGGGGAGCTGTTTTTT. This translates into CASSPALAGAGELFF.

The chain is built from TRBV4-1 and TRBJ2-5; 12 bases line up with TRBD1. Germline trimming cut 3 bases from V and 5 bases from J; bases unmatched to any gene: 13. The CDR3 consists of 18 residues. The germline V gene encodes CDR1 MGHRA and CDR2 YSYEKL. CDR3 loop: CASSHFSTGDRGQETQYF. Here the CDR3 DNA reads TGCGCCAGCAGCCATTTTTCAACGGGGGACAGGGGGCAGGAGACCCAGTACTTC.

The chain carries TRBV28 and TRBJ2-3; 8 bases align to TRBD2. The CDR3 covers 15 residues. CDR1 MDHEN and CDR2 SYDVKM come from the germline V gene. V lost 4 bases to trimming and J lost 0 bases; unmatched junction nucleotides: 3. CDR3 protein: CASSSLAASTDTQYF. Here the CDR3 DNA reads TGTGCCAGCAGTTCACTAGCGGCTAGCACAGATACGCAGTATTTT.

The chain joins TRBV18 to TRBJ2-1, with D possibly TRBD2 on 5 matching bases. V lost 1 base to trimming and J lost 7 bases, with 32 bases between them. The CDR3 totals 21 residues. CDR1 is KGHSH, CDR2 LQKENI, per germline. The CDR3 coding sequence is TGTGCCAGCTCACCACGTGCGGGTGGCCTCAGGTCGGGAATCCCGGCGAATGAGCAGTTCTTC. It translates to CASSPRAGGLRSGIPANEQFF.

The chain links TRBV5-1 to TRBJ1-1; 8 nucleotides agree with TRBD1. V lost 4 bases, J lost 2 bases, and 4 bases stayed unmatched. This CDR3 is 14 amino acids long. CDR1 and CDR2 from the germline V gene are SGHRS and YFSETQ. The CDR3 coding sequence is TGCGCCAGCAGCGGTCAGGGGGCAAACACTGAAGCTTTCTTT. It codes for CASSGQGANTEAFF.

The gene calls are TRBV6-5 and TRBJ2-1; 11 bases match TRBD2. Losses at the gene ends were 0 bases for V and 9 bases for J; bases not matched to a gene: 7. CDR1 MNHEY and CDR2 SVGAGI come from the germline V gene. The CDR3 is 16 residues long. The chain's CDR3 is CASSYSGLAGGTEQFF. In DNA, the CDR3 is TGTGCCAGCAGTTACTCAGGGCTAGCGGGAGGAACTGAGCAGTTCTTC.

The CDR3 protein is CSAQRTGNTEAFF. CDR3 sequence (DNA): TGCAGCGCCCAGAGGACAGGGAACACTGAAGCTTTCTTT. This rearrangement joins TRBV29-1 to TRBJ1-1; the match to TRBD1 covers 7 bases. The germline V gene has CDR1 SQVTM and CDR2 ANQGSEA. The CDR3 loop spans 13 amino acids. After removal of 7 bases from V and 1 base from J, the junction contained 6 bases not matched to a gene.

This chain uses TRBV5-4 with TRBJ1-1; D gene uncertain. This CDR3 has 13 amino acids. From germline, CDR1 is SGHNT and CDR2 YYREEE (reference sequence). Trimming pared 4 bases from V and 6 bases from J, leaving 13 bases between. The CDR3 loop is CASSPNTLPEAFF. Written as DNA, the CDR3 is TGTGCCAGCAGCCCCAACACCTTGCCTGAAGCTTTCTTT. The whole variable domain, remainder taken from reference TRBV5-4 and TRBJ1-1, is ETGVTQSPTHLIKTRGQQVTLRCSSQSGHNTVSWYQQALGQGPQFIFQYYREEENGRGNFPPRFSGLQFPNYSSELNVNALELDDSALYLCASSPNTLPEAFFGQGTRLTVV.

This clone showed up just a few times. The chain is built from TRBV10-1 and TRBJ2-7; D uncertain. Germline V gene lookup returns CDR1 WNHNN and CDR2 SYGVQD (reference sequence). V lost 3 bases and J lost 4, with 7 bases in between. The CDR3 is made up of 12 amino acids. CDR3 sequence: CASSDPGYEQYF. The CDR3 DNA follows: TGCGCCAGCAGTGACCCAGGATACGAGCAGTACTTC.

V usage is TRBV29-1 and J usage is TRBJ2-1; 8 nucleotides agree with TRBD1. From germline, CDR1 is SQVTM and CDR2 ANQGSEA. The CDR3 has 16 residues. J gave up 3 bases and V 6 bases, and 13 bases lay outside the gene matches. The CDR3: CSVLGRAGGYYNEQFF. CDR3 coding DNA: TGCAGCGTCCTCGGTCGGGCAGGGGGCTACTACAATGAGCAGTTCTTC.

This clone appeared once. The chain employs TRBV29-1 and TRBJ1-1; no clear D gene. Trimming pared 2 bases from V and 7 bases from J, leaving 14 bases between. CDR1 SQVTM and CDR2 ANQGSEA come from the germline V gene. CDR3 length equals 13 residues. The chain's CDR3 is CSVEIQEAYEAFF. CDR3 nucleotide sequence: TGCAGCGTTGAAATTCAGGAAGCATATGAAGCTTTCTTT. The full variable domain, rest sourced from reference TRBV29-1 and TRBJ1-1, is SAVISQKPSRDICQRGTSLTIQCQVDSQVTMMFWYRQQPGQSLTLIATANQGSEATYESGFVIDKFPISRPNLTFSTLTVSNMSPEDSSIYLCSVEIQEAYEAFFGQGTRLTVV.

The chain carries TRBV19 and TRBJ2-7; possible D gene TRBD2, 5 bases. Germline assignment: CDR1 LNHDA and CDR2 SQIVND (reference sequence). This CDR3 comprises 14 residues. V was clipped by 4 bases and J by 3 bases, with 13 bases between them. Here the CDR3 reads CASSTPGNIYEQYF. Here the CDR3 DNA reads TGTGCCAGTAGTACGCCCGGGAATATCTACGAGCAGTACTTC.

The gene calls are TRBV9 and TRBJ2-5; 7 bases fit TRBD1. The CDR3 length is 17 residues. V lost 1 base to trimming and J lost 3 bases; unmatched junction nucleotides: 12. The germline V gene encodes CDR1 SGDLS and CDR2 YYNGEE. CDR3 bases: TGTGCCAGCAGCGTAAACCTGAATGACAGGGCCAAAGAGACCCAGTACTTC. Translating gives CASSVNLNDRAKETQYF.

The genes are TRBV5-5 and TRBJ2-3; D might be TRBD2 (5 bases). This CDR3 region has 15 residues. CDR1 SGHKS and CDR2 YYEKEE come from the germline V gene (reference sequence). V was shortened by 4 bases and J by 0 bases, with 12 bases between the two germline ends. The CDR3 coding sequence is TGTGCCAGCAGCCGTCAAGGCGGGAGCACAGATACGCAGTATTTT. Its protein is CASSRQGGSTDTQYF.

This clone is a singleton in its sample. The rearrangement joins TRBV7-2 to TRBJ2-5, with D maybe TRBD1 (5 bases). Per the germline V gene, CDR1 is SGHTA and CDR2 is FQGNSA. The length of the CDR3 is 14 residues. V was cut by 0 bases and J by 3 bases, with 8 bases left in between. Here the CDR3 reads CASSLAGREETQYF. CDR3 in DNA: TGTGCCAGCAGCTTAGCCGGCAGGGAAGAGACCCAGTACTTC.

V gene TRBV18 combines with J gene TRBJ2-7, with D maybe TRBD2 (6 bases). Trimming pared 4 bases from V and 5 bases from J, leaving 21 bases between. The CDR3 consists of 16 residues. Germline V gives CDR1 KGHSH, CDR2 LQKENI. The CDR3 reads CASSLRGAGNVDEQYF. Here the CDR3 DNA reads TGTGCCAGCTCACTCCGCGGAGCGGGTAACGTCGACGAGCAGTACTTC.

The CDR3 reads CASSPTPTAHADTIYF. Here the CDR3 DNA reads TGTGCCAGCAGTCCTACCCCGACAGCGCACGCGGACACCATATATTTT. J is TRBJ1-3 and V is TRBV13; D might be TRBD1 (5 bases). Per germline, CDR1 PRHDT and CDR2 FYEKMQ (reference sequence). The CDR3 spans 16 residues. Between the trimmed V and J ends, which lost 6 bases and 8 bases, there was a span of 23 bases.

The chain couples TRBV5-1 to TRBJ1-4, with 8 bases matching TRBD1. CDR1 and CDR2 from the germline V gene are SGHRS and YFSETQ. V lost 1 base to trimming and J lost 8 bases; unmatched junction nucleotides: 4. The length of the CDR3 is 14 residues. CDR3 amino acids: CASSLTGGEEKLFF. The DNA of the CDR3 is TGCGCCAGCAGCTTGACAGGGGGGGAGGAAAAACTGTTTTTT.